These 14 T cell receptor beta chains were all obtained from the same sample, sequenced in a study of T cells in localized non-small cell lung cancer. Measured with immunoSEQ multiplex PCR; TCRdb has only the in-frame clones, and not every one. Of over 35,000 clones in the sample, 81% are singletons; the top ten hold around 7.5%. Sequencing used peripheral blood mononuclear cells, obtained before any cancer treatment. The origin of the receptors is a male donor at least 60 years old with stage II lung adenocarcinoma.

The rearrangement joins TRBV5-1 to TRBJ1-2, with a possible D match to TRBD1 (6 bases). The CDR3 contains 17 residues. Trimming pared 3 bases from V and 0 bases from J, leaving 18 bases between. The germline V gene encodes CDR1 SGHRS and CDR2 YFSETQ. This chain's CDR3 is CASSSHSLQGTNYGYTF. CDR3 bases: TGCGCCAGCAGCTCCCACTCTCTACAGGGAACTAACTATGGCTACACCTTC. The full variable domain, rest sourced from reference TRBV5-1 and TRBJ1-2, is KAGVTQTPRYLIKTRGQQVTLSCSPISGHRSVSWYQQTPGQGLQFLFEYFSETQRNKGNFPGRFSGRQFSNSRSEMNVSTLELGDSALYLCASSSHSLQGTNYGYTFGSGTRLTVV.

The rearrangement links TRBV6-6 to TRBJ2-7; 12 bases agree with TRBD1. CDR1 MNHNY and CDR2 SVGAGI come from the germline V gene (reference sequence). V trimming: 6 bases; J trimming: 6 bases; junction bases outside the gene matches: 9. This CDR3 has 15 amino acids. This CDR3 is CASSRRDRGPGEQYF. In DNA form, the CDR3 reads TGTGCCAGCAGCCGCCGGGACAGGGGGCCGGGCGAGCAGTACTTC.

The chain links TRBV14 to TRBJ1-1; no clear D gene. The germline V gene has CDR1 SGHDN and CDR2 FVKESK. V shed 5 bases and J shed 9 bases, with 13 bases lying between them. This CDR3 is built from 12 residues. CDR3 sequence reads: CASSNSGRKAFF. The CDR3 DNA is TGTGCCAGCAGCAATTCGGGTAGGAAAGCTTTCTTT.

This clone was recorded only once. V gene TRBV5-8 combines with J gene TRBJ2-7; either TRBD1 or TRBD2 may fit D (5 bases each). CDR1 and CDR2 from the germline V gene are SGHTS and YDEGEE. The V gene lost 4 bases and the J gene lost 0 bases, with 14 bases spanning the gap. This CDR3 region has 15 residues. The CDR3 DNA reads as TGTGCCAGCAGCCGAGGGACCCTTAGCTCCTACGAGCAGTACTTC. Residues: CASSRGTLSSYEQYF. The variable domain in full, completed from reference TRBV5-8 and TRBJ2-7, reads EAGVTQSPTHLIKTRGQQATLRCSPISGHTSVYWYQQALGLGLQFLLWYDEGEERNRGNFPPRFSGRQFPNYSSELNVNALELEDSALYLCASSRGTLSSYEQYFGPGTRLTVT.

The chain joins TRBV5-1 to TRBJ1-1; TRBD1 aligns across 7 bases. CDR3 size: 14 residues. The junction had 4 bases not matched to a gene; V was cut back by 4 bases and J by 1 base. The germline CDR1 and CDR2 sequences are SGHRS and YFSETQ. CDR3 bases: TGCGCCAGCAGCATTGCAGGGGGGAACACTGAAGCTTTCTTT. Residues: CASSIAGGNTEAFF.

The V gene is TRBV7-2, the J gene TRBJ2-7; a weak D match, TRBD2 (5 bases). The CDR3 contains 11 residues. V gave up 5 bases and J gave up 6 bases, with 8 bases separating them. From germline, CDR1 is SGHTA and CDR2 FQGNSA. Written as DNA, the CDR3 is TGTGCCAGCAGCCGACTAAGCGAGCAGTACTTC. Translation: CASSRLSEQYF.

The V call is TRBV6-5, the J call TRBJ1-4, with D perhaps TRBD1 (5 bases). The CDR3 has 13 amino acids. Trimming removed 6 bases at V and 3 bases at J, with 8 bases between. Germline V gene sequence: CDR1 MNHEY, CDR2 SVGAGI. DNA of the CDR3: TGTGCCAGCAGGGGGCATTCTAATGAAAAACTGTTTTTT. This encodes CASRGHSNEKLFF.

Of note for this clone: Other DNA sequences within the sample encode an identical CDR3. The chain recombines TRBV7-2 with TRBJ2-5, with D uncertain. The V end was cut by 3 bases, the J end by 3 bases, with 2 bases between. The CDR3 has 11 residues. Germline V gives CDR1 SGHTA, CDR2 FQGNSA. Here the CDR3 reads CASSFKETQYF. DNA of the CDR3: TGTGCCAGCAGCTTCAAAGAGACCCAGTACTTC.

CDR3 in DNA: TGTGCCAGTAGTACCCTGGGGGCGCTCACTGAAGCTTTCTTT. It encodes CASSTLGALTEAFF. V and J are TRBV19 and TRBJ1-1; a weak D match, TRBD1 (6 bases). Germline assignment: CDR1 LNHDA and CDR2 SQIVND (reference sequence). Trimming cost V 4 bases and J 4 bases, with 13 bases left between them. This CDR3 is built from 14 residues. The whole variable domain, remainder taken from reference TRBV19 and TRBJ1-1, is DGGITQSPKYLFRKEGQNVTLSCEQNLNHDAMYWYRQDPGQGLRLIYYSQIVNDFQKGDIAEGYSVSREKKESFPLTVTSAQKNPTAFYLCASSTLGALTEAFFGQGTRLTVV.

The DNA of the CDR3 is TGTGCCAGCAGCCAAAAAGGGGTATACGAGCAGTACTTC. This encodes CASSQKGVYEQYF. The V and J genes are TRBV6-5 and TRBJ2-7, with a tentative D call TRBD1 (5 bases). Trimming pared 6 bases from V and 4 bases from J, leaving 13 bases between. The V gene's germline CDR1 is MNHEY and CDR2 SVGAGI. The CDR3 runs to 13 residues.

This rearrangement joins TRBV30 to TRBJ1-1; D perhaps matches TRBD1 (5 bases). Between the trimmed V and J ends, which lost 0 bases and 4 bases, there was a span of 9 bases. The CDR3 contains 13 residues. Germline CDR1 GTSNPN, CDR2 SVGIG (reference sequence). The CDR3 DNA follows: TGTGCCTGGAGTGTACCAGGGTTCACTGAAGCTTTCTTT. Its protein product is CAWSVPGFTEAFF.

This clone showed up just once. At the DNA level, this CDR3 is encoded by other sequences in the same sample as well. V is TRBV5-1 and J is TRBJ2-3; 9 nucleotides agree with TRBD2. The V and J ends lost 4 bases and 0 bases, in that order; junction bases with no gene match: 3. The CDR3 spans 15 residues. The germline gives CDR1 SGHRS, CDR2 YFSETQ. CDR3 region: CASSRTSGSTDTQYF. DNA for the CDR3: TGCGCCAGCAGCCGCACTAGCGGGAGCACAGATACGCAGTATTTT.

CDR3: CASSTDREDSNQPQHF. DNA of the CDR3: TGTGCCAGCTCAACGGACAGGGAGGACAGCAATCAGCCCCAGCATTTT. The chain is built from TRBV18 and TRBJ1-5; 8 bases are shared with TRBD1. V trimming: 5 bases; J trimming: 1 base; junction bases outside the gene matches: 7. CDR1 KGHSH and CDR2 LQKENI come from the germline V gene. The CDR3 has 16 residues.

J is TRBJ1-2 and V is TRBV2, with D possibly matching TRBD1 (6 bases). CDR1 SNHLY and CDR2 FYNNEI come from the germline V gene. The CDR3 has 13 amino acids. Trimming took 2 bases from V and 5 from J, leaving 9 bases between them. CDR3 residues: CASSERQGYGYTF. In DNA form, the CDR3 reads TGTGCCAGCAGTGAAAGGCAGGGGTATGGCTACACCTTC.